The T cell receptor beta chain under discussion was sequenced for a study of beta chain features in type 1 diabetes. This CDR3 region has 13 residues. The V end lost 8 bases, the J end lost 3 bases, and 14 bases lay between the germline ends. The germline gives CDR1 SNHLY, CDR2 FYNNEI. One heparinised draw, averaging around 120 mL, was taken per donor. Investigators reverse transcribed all isolated RNA, so they sequenced expressed TCRB transcripts. Sequencing used immunoSEQ multiplex PCR; TCRdb keeps in-frame clones, though not all of them. This repertoire shows about 160,000 clones, around 8.6% found once; its top ten account for around 0.56%. About this clone: Its matching antigen is unknown.

Overall study results and limits: PCR might favor shorter templates, but any such skew would affect patients and controls equally. Insertions at VDJ junctions were less frequent in type 1 diabetes patients. These patients also deleted more nucleotides at the same junctions. Naive, central memory and Treg TCRB repertoires appeared more alike in patients than in healthy donors. Within each of all four CD4+ subsets, Type 1 diabetes patients had TCRB CDR3s that were moderately but significantly shorter.

This chain uses TRBV2 with TRBJ2-7; possibly TRBD2 for D (6 bases). This receptor was taken from a woman younger than 30 with type 1 diabetes. Specimen: central memory CD4+ T cells from blood. CDR3 in amino acids: CASGEQDYYEQYF. The CDR3 nucleotides are TGTGCCAGCGGGGAGCAGGACTACTACGAGCAGTACTTC.